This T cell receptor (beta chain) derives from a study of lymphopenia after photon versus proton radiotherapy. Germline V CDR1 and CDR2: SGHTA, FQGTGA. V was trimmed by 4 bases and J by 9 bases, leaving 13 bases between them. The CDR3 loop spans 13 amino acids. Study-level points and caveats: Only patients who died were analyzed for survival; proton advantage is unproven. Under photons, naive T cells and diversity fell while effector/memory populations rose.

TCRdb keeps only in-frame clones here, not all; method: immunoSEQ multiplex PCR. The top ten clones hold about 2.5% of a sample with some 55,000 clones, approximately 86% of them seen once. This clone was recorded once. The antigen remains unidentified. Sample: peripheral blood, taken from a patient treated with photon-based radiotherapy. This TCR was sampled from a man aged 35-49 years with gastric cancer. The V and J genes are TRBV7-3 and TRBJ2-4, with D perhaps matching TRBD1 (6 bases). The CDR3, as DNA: TGTGCCAGCAGCTACTCCGGGACATCCATTCAGTACTTC. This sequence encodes CASSYSGTSIQYF.